This T cell receptor beta chain came from a study of blood T cell repertoires in COVID-19. Libraries were prepared by immunoSEQ multiplex PCR; TCRdb keeps only in-frame clonotypes and omits some of them. The table lists fewer than 150,000 clones, more than 75% of them singletons, with under 4% in the top ten. The germline gives CDR1 MNHEY, CDR2 SVGAGI. V was pared by 6 bases and J by 0 bases, with 5 bases of the junction left unmatched. The CDR3 spans 14 residues. The sequenced material came from peripheral blood. The J gene is TRBJ2-7, the V gene TRBV6-5; TRBD2 matches at 7 bases. The receptor's source is a man aged 35-49 years with acute or convalescent COVID-19. DNA of the CDR3: TGTGCCAGCAGAGGAGCGGGGACCTCCTACGAGCAGTACTTC. Residues: CASRGAGTSYEQYF.